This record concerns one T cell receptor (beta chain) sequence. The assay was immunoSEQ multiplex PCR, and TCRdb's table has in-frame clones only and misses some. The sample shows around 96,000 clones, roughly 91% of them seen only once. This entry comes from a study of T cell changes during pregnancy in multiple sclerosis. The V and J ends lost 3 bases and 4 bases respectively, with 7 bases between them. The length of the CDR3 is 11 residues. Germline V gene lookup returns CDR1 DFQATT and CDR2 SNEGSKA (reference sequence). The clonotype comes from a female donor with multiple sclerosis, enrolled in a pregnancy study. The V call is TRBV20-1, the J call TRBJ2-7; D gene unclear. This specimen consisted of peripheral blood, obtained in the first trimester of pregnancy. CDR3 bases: TGCAGTGCTAGGAGGTCTTACGAGCAGTACTTC. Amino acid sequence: CSARRSYEQYF.